This paragraph covers one T cell receptor (beta chain) sequence. Its antigen remains unidentified. A junction boundary mismatches the germline segment, possibly from a read error. PCR employed 60 Vbeta and 13 Jbeta primers. Some clones are missing from TCRdb's copy, which holds only in-frame ones; the method was immunoSEQ multiplex PCR. The repertoire includes 150,000 to 200,000 clones, around 77% of them detected once, and under 2.5% sits in the top ten. This entry is derived from a study of cytomegalovirus exposure and HLA in healthy donors. Study conclusions and caveats: V- and J-gene trimming in TCR beta was tied to a missense DCLRE1C variant by an analysis performed later. Reportedly, cytomegalovirus status was diagnosed with high sensitivity and specificity. Reportedly, HLA-A and HLA-B alleles of most subjects were accurately predicted from TCR beta.

The CDR3 runs to 14 residues. Per the germline V gene, CDR1 is MNHNS and CDR2 is SASEGT. Though probably carrying unrecorded immune exposures, donors were nominally healthy at sampling. What was sequenced was PBMCs. The chain joins TRBV6-1 to TRBJ1-5; tentative D call: TRBD1 (5 bases). This clonotype was sampled from a man in his sixties in good health and CMV-seronegative. CDR3 sequence: CASSGQGPNQPQNF. Here the CDR3 DNA reads TGTGCCAGCAGCGGGCAGGGTCCCAATCAGCCCCAGAATTTT.